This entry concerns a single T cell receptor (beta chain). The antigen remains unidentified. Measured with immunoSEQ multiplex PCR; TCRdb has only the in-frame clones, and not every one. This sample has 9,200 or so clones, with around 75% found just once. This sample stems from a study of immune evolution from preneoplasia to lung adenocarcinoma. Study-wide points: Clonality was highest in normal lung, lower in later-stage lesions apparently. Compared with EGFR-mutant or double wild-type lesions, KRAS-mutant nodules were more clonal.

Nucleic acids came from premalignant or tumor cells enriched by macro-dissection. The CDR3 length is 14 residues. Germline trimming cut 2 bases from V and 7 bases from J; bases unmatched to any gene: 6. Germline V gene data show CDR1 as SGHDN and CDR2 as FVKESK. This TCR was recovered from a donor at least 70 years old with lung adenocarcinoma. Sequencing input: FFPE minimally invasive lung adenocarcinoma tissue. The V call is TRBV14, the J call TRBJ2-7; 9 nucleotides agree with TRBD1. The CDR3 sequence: CASSQRDRVGEQYF. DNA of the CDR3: TGTGCCAGCAGCCAAAGGGACAGGGTGGGAGAGCAGTACTTC.